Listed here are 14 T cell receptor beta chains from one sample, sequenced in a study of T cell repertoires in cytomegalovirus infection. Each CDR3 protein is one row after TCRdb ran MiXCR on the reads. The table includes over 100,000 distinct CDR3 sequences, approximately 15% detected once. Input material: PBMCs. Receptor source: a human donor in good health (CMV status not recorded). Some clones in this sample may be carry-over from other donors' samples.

CDR3 residues: CASSSPGDHSPLHF. The CDR3, as DNA: TGTGCCAGCAGTTCGCCGGGTGACCATTCACCCCTCCACTTT. The V gene is TRBV6-6, the J gene TRBJ1-6, with D unresolved. Trimming cost V 4 bases and J 8 bases, with 12 bases left between them. The CDR3 consists of 14 residues. Germline assignment: CDR1 MNHNY and CDR2 SVGAGI (reference sequence).

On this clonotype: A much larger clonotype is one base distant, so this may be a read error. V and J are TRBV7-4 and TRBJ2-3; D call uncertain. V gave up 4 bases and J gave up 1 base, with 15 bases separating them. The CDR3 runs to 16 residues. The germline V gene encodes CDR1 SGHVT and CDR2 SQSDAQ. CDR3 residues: CASSSLGGWCTDTQYF. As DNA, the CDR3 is TGTGCCAGCAGCTCCCTTGGCGGCTGGTGCACAGATACGCAGTATTTT.

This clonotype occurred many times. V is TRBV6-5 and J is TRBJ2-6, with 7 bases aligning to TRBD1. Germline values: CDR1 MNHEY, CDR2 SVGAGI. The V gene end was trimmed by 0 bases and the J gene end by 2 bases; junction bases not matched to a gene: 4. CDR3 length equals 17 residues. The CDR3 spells CASSYSIQGAGANVLTF. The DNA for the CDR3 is TGTGCCAGCAGTTACTCGATTCAGGGGGCTGGGGCCAACGTCCTGACTTTC.

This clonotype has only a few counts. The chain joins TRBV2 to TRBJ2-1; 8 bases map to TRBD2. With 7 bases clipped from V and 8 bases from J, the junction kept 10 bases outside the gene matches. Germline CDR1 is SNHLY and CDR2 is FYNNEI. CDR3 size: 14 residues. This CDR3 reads CASKKRGFGDEQFF. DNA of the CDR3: TGTGCCAGCAAGAAGCGGGGGTTCGGGGATGAGCAGTTCTTC.

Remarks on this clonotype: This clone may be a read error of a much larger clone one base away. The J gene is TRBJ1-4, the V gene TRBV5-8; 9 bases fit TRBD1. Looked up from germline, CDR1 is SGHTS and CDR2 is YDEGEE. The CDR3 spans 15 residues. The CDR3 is CASSPGQGTNGKLFF. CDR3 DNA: TGTGCCAGCAGCCCGGGACAGGGCACTAATGGAAAACTGTTTTTT. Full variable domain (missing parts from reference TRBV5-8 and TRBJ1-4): EAGVTQSPTHLIKTRGQQATLRCSPISGHTSVYWYQQALGLGLQFLLWYDEGEERNRGNFPPRFSGRQFPNYSSELNVNALELEDSALYLCASSPGQGTNGKLFFGSGTQLSVL.

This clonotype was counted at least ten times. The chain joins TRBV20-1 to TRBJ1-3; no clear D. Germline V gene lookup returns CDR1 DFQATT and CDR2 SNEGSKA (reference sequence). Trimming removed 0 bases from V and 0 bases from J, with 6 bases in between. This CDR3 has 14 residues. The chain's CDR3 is CSARDSASGNTIYF. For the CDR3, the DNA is TGCAGTGCTAGAGACTCAGCCTCTGGAAACACCATATATTTT.

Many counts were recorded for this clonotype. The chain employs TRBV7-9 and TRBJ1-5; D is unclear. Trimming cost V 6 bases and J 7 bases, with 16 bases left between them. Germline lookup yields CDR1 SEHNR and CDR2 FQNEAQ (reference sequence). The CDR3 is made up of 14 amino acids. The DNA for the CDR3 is TGTGCCAGCAGTTTCAGTGAGCGGGGACAGCCCCAGCATTTT. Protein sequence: CASSFSERGQPQHF.

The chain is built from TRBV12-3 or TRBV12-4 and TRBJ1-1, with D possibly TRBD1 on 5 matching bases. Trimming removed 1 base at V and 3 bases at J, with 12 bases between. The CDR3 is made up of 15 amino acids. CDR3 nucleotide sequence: TGTGCCAGCAGTTTAGGCAGGGTGAGGGACACTGAAGCTTTCTTT. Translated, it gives CASSLGRVRDTEAFF.

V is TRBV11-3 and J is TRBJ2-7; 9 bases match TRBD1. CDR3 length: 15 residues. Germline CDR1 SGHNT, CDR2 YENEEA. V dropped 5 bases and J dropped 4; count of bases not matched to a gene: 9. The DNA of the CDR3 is TGTGCCAGCAGCCACGGTGGGACAGGGACGTACGAGCAGTACTTC. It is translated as CASSHGGTGTYEQYF.

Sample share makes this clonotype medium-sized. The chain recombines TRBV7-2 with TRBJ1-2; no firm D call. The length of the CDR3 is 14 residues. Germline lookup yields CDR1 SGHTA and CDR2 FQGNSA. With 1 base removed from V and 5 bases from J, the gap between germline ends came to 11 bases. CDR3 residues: CASSLVVTGYGYTF. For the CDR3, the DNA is TGTGCCAGCAGCTTAGTAGTCACCGGTTATGGCTACACCTTC.

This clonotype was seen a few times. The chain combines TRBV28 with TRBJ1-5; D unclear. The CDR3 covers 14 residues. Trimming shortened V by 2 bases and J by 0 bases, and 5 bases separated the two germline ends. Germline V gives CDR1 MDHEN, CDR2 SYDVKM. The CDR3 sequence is CASSLRYSNQPQHF. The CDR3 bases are TGTGCCAGCAGTTTAAGGTATAGCAATCAGCCCCAGCATTTT.

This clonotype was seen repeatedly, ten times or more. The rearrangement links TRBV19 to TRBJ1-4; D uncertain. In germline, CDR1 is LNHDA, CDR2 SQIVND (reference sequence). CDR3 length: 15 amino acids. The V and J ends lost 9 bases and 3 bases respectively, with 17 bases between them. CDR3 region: CASRLSQVSNEKLFF. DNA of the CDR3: TGTGCCAGCAGACTCTCGCAGGTCTCTAATGAAAAACTGTTTTTT.

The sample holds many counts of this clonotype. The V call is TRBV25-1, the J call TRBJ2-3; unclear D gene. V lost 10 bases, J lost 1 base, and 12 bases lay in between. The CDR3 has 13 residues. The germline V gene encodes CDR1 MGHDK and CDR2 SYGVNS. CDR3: CATSVWGTDTQYF. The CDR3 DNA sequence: TGTGCCACCTCGGTTTGGGGCACAGATACGCAGTATTTT.

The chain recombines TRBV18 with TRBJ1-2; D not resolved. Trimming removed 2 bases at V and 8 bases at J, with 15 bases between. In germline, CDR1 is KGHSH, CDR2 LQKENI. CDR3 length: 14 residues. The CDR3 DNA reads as TGTGCCAGCTCACCAGTTGCCGAGGGAGGAGGCTACACCTTC. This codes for CASSPVAEGGGYTF.